This entry is about one TCR beta chain. This clone was observed a handful of times. No cognate antigen has been identified for it. Base qualities are not provided; no much larger clone lies one nucleotide away. Libraries were constructed by the immunoSEQ multiplex PCR assay. A mixture of 60 forward primers for TCR Vbeta segments and 13 reverse primers for TCR Jbeta segments was used in the multiplex PCR. Amplification of the CDR3 region of rearranged TCR beta genes was performed with a multiplex PCR assay on genomic DNA. The Illumina HiSeq System was used to sequence the amplified TCR beta libraries as 87-base-pair reads. The authors' pipeline ran thus. In a later analysis, approximately 74 million unique TCR beta chains were counted across the 500 to 850 repertoires, and about 9.9 million of these chains were shared by at least two donors. To remove PCR and sequencing errors, raw reads were error-corrected and collapsed into unique sequences using a nearest-neighbor algorithm that merged closely related sequences. CDR3 sequences were aligned to IMGT reference sequences to assign V, D and J gene segments. For a sequence to be retained, a match of at least six nucleotides to both a V gene segment and a J gene segment was required. A rearrangement was called productive if the CDR3 had no stop codons and remained in frame with V and J, and every other rearrangement was called non-productive. Following IMGT convention, CDR3 was defined as the stretch from the second conserved V-encoded cysteine up to the conserved J-encoded phenylalanine. In an earlier analysis of roughly 610 of the donors, sequences lacking an unambiguous match to a single V gene segment were excluded. An earlier analysis of a few hundred of the donors called V segments functional above 56.7% productive rearrangements and segregating when the between-donor standard deviation exceeded 5%. A statistical classification framework was developed to diagnose cytomegalovirus status using the catalog of TCR beta chain sequences. A later analysis assigned V and J genes by comparing TCR nucleotide sequences with IMGT/GENE-DB human TR gene sequences. In a later analysis, CDR3 sequences and most-parsimonious VDJ recombination scenarios were assigned using the TCRdist pipeline. A later analysis defined each TCR beta chain by its CDR3 amino acid sequence plus V-gene family, and excluded reads lacking a unique V-gene family. To address suspected cross-contamination and a sequencing artifact, a later analysis removed several hundred highly shared, low-generation-probability nucleotide sequences. In a later analysis, a clonal expansion index was calculated for each public chain from normalized within-repertoire ranks of inferred template counts. A later analysis computed generation probabilities with a VDJ recombination model fitted to out-of-frame rearrangements, and checked the results against IGoR. A later analysis scored TCR-TCR, TCR-HLA and TCR-CMV co-occurrence with hypergeometric tests, applying a repertoire-size bias correction to TCR pairs. To estimate false discovery rates, a later analysis permuted the HLA or CMV assignments 20 times. A later analysis grouped co-occurring TCRs with DBSCAN, adding TCRdist sequence similarity when clustering within HLA-allele-positive subsets. For co-occurrence clustering, repertoires with fewer than 30,000 or more than 120,000 public chains were excluded, along with four or five repertoires with anomalous nucleotide sharing. TCRdb re-hosts the immuneACCESS table, in-frame sequences only. Its copies lack some clones; in the studies checked, an unresolved V gene accounts for under half of them, and the cause for the rest is not known. That table furnishes V, J and clone size, whereas the DNA furnished D and trimming. The sample table shows roughly 200,000 clones, and about 78% are seen once. The ten largest clones capture 2.9% of the sample.

The cohort comprised 666 healthy bone marrow donors. Cohort members were all nominally healthy when sampled, although unrecorded immune exposures were likely present. The donor was CMV seronegative and belonged to the group of several hundred seronegative cohort members. Every donor gave a peripheral blood sample, and the peripheral blood mononuclear cells from that sample were used for TCR beta sequencing. Genomic DNA extraction from the blood cell samples was performed with the Qiagen DNeasy Blood Extraction Kit. This specimen comes from a study of cytomegalovirus exposure and HLA in healthy donors (dated by TCRdb to 2015 to 2018). A note on the overall study: An earlier analysis of 587 of the donors reported 276 Gb of sequence data and 117 million unique TCR beta sequences obtained from around 170 million T cells. A later genetic analysis took genome-wide SNP genotypes for about three fifths of the 666 donors and used that subset as a discovery cohort. Of the 350 to 400 genotyped donors, over 65% fell in the genetic ancestry cluster associated with self-reported Caucasian donors. The T cell repertoires of under 750 subjects were profiled by immunosequencing and related to cytomegalovirus serostatus. Among a few hundred genotyped donors of the cohort, an average of roughly 240,000 unique TCR beta nucleotide sequences were sequenced per donor, 15% to 20% of them non-productive. Donor age, sex, ethnicity and CMV serostatus were compiled alongside the repertoire data. To predict cytomegalovirus infection status, the study combined high-throughput TCR immunosequencing, statistical association of individual TCRs with disease status, and machine learning. An early release that covered roughly 600 HLA-typed donors contained around 300 gigabases of sequencing data and 85 million to 100 million unique TCR sequences. Along with the 666-subject first cohort, a separate validation cohort of roughly 110 different subjects was used. Typing coverage varied by locus: roughly 620-640 donors for A, B, C, DRB1 and DQB1; roughly 510 for DQA1; approximately 610 for DPA1; 400 to 480 for DPB1. Roughly five DR-DQ haplotypes were handled as single units for association and clustering, since linkage in the cohort was strong. An earlier analysis of about 600 of the donors used high-throughput TCR beta sequencing to judge whether each TCR beta V gene segment behaved as functional or pseudogenic. The study aimed to test whether signatures of past pathogen exposure could be identified by cataloging public T cell receptors. A later analysis re-examined previously published TCR beta repertoires from more than 550 donors and added high-resolution HLA genotyping to investigate patterns of TCR occurrence. Both class I and class II loci were covered by HLA typing, at four-digit resolution. Every repertoire in the discovery cohort had been generated on one and the same sequencing platform. Rather than drawing on any new phenotypic data, the later analysis identified candidate immune exposures from TCR beta sequences and the way those sequences occurred across donors.

CDR1 and CDR2 (SGHKS, YYEKEE) derive from the germline V gene (reference sequence). The CDR3 numbers 15 residues from cysteine through phenylalanine. The DNA shown is the 45-base CDR3, in frame from base 1. Study-wide conclusions, independent of this receptor: An association between a missense DCLRE1C variant and V-gene and J-gene trimming of TCR beta chains was found in a later genetic analysis and replicated in an independent cohort. According to a later analysis, TCR association rates differed among HLA loci, with DRB1 alleles showing the most associated TCRs and HLA-C alleles showing the fewest. The classifier was reported to diagnose cytomegalovirus status with high specificity and sensitivity in both the original cohort and the validation cohort. Most TCR sequences were seen in very few donors, while some public TCRs were found in many individuals. In a later analysis, HLA-associated TCR beta chains were found to be more clonally expanded and to have lower generation probabilities than equally common non-associated chains. Presence/absence analyses assumed roughly uniform sequencing depth across donors, an assumption that may not hold. Approximately 16 rarely observed V segments, including chromosome 9 orphons, were excluded from the earlier analysis of approximately 500 of the donors because counts were too low. A later genetic analysis reported fewer N-insertions in productive TCRs among donors in an Asian-associated ancestry cluster than the roughly 620-donor mean. In an earlier analysis of approximately 590 of the donors, most TCR beta V segments appeared in productive rearrangements about 87% or about 30% of the time, broadly matching IMGT annotations. According to the authors, the approach could potentially be generalized to other disease states and immunological phenotypes. The 87-base-pair reads could not distinguish some IMGT-functional V segments, including TRBV6-2 and TRBV6-3, so those segments were excluded. CMV serostatus was the only immune exposure information available for the cohort. A further reported finding was that TCR beta sequences accurately predicted the HLA-A and HLA-B alleles for most subjects in the first cohort. In vitro tests confirmed that a few of the cytomegalovirus-associated TCR beta chains recognize cytomegalovirus antigens. A later analysis found that most CMV-associated TCR beta chains appeared HLA-restricted, with HLA associations seemingly driven largely by CMV exposure. HLA typing was unavailable for some donors at each locus, so association tests used only the typed subset. Linkage disequilibrium might explain the correlated functional status among segregating V segments, but an unknown experimental factor could not be ruled out. According to a later analysis, parvovirus B19, influenza, CMV and Epstein-Barr virus appeared linked to several top co-occurrence clusters. At a false discovery rate of 0.05, a later analysis linked 15,000 to 20,000 TCR beta sequences to specific HLA alleles. When HLA alleles, especially DR and DQ, strongly co-occurred, TCR associations were difficult to assign to individual alleles. A group of highly shared sequence variants was considered likely to be a technical artifact of the sequencing pipeline. In this cohort, only TCR beta chains were sequenced, and detectable features were limited by the absence of alpha or paired-chain data. The study listed 150 to 200 TCR beta chains as associated with cytomegalovirus.

This TCR derives from a woman in her twenties or thirties in good health and CMV-seronegative. The sequenced material came from PBMCs. Recombination connected TRBV5-5 to TRBJ2-5; 8 bases in the junction line up with TRBD2. With the DNA end fitting TRBJ2-7 better, the J assignment may be wrong. The DNA reads as follows: TGTGCCAGCAGCTTCCGACTAGCGTCGAGCTACGAGCAGTACTTC. Its coded protein is CASSFRLASSYEQYF.